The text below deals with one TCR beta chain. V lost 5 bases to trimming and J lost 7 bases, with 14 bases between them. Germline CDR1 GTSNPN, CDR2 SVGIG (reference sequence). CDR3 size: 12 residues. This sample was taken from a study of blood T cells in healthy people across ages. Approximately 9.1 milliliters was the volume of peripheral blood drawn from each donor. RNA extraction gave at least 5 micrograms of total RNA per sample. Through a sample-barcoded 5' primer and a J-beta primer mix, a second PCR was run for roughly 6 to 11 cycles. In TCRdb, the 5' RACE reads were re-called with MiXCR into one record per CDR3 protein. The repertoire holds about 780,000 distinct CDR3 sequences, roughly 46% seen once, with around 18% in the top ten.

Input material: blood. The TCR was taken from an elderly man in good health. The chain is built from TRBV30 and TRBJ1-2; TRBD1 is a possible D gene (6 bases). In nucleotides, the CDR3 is TGTGCCTGGTCTCGGGGGGCGCGTGGCTACACCTTC. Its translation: CAWSRGARGYTF.